The rows below give T cell receptor beta chains drawn from one sample of a study of metastatic and nonmetastatic thyroid tumors. TCRdb re-clonotyped the PCR reads via MiXCR. The sample holds about 34,000 clones, about a sixth seen once. The material sequenced was blood. All receptors derive from a female donor with papillary thyroid cancer or a benign thyroid nodule (not recorded which). Some clones in this sample may be carry-over from other donors' samples. The conserved cysteine and the conserved F or W are not part of the CDR3 here.

>TRBV15|14
ATSWTQAGRRETQY
>TRBV30|14
AWYPSLAGVSGELF
>TRBV7-9|12
ASTRTGITYEQY
>TRBV20-1|12
SAPLAGASYEQY
>TRBV4-1|13
ASSQDGTSWETQY
>TRBV20-1|12
SARVGRGNYGYT
>TRBV28|12
ASSHPLANSPLH
>TRBV2|12
ASSLTGRLGGYT
>TRBV6-1|14
ASIQPRGRAPDTQY
>TRBV7-9|10
ASSSGGDTQY
>TRBV11-2|13
ASSLVRDSNTEAF
>TRBV7-6|13
ASSPSLYGGSEQF
>TRBV5-1|12
ASSRGSTNEKLF
>TRBV7-3|14
ASSLFGAGSVETQY
>TRBV5-1|14
ASSLAFGTGTYEQY
>TRBV6-1|14
ASSDWTGGSTDTQY
>TRBV11-2|19
ASSSSRSGLAGLSSYNEQF
>TRBV5-1|12
ASSLSGHNEKLF
>TRBV6-1|16
ASSEARPGAGTNEKLF
>TRBV5-6|13
ASSLGQRAYNEQF
>TRBV11-2|15
ASSWLGDGSNADTQY
>TRBV20-1|10
SASRGIDTQY
>TRBV27|19
ASSFSGDSMPLWAVGNVLT
>TRBV11-2|12
ASSLRQSQETQY
>TRBV5-1|14
ASSLGPARSTDTQY
>TRBV7-9|13
ASSAPGQGWEGYT
>TRBV6-1|14
ASSELSRGRDTEAF
>TRBV12-3/TRBV12-4|12
ASITGSNTDTQY
>TRBV5-1|13
ASSIRTEGDSPLH
>TRBV7-9|11
ASSLGTSNEQF
>TRBV18|12
ASSPTQLNQPQH
>TRBV13|13
ASSLRTQAEKGQY
>TRBV27|12
ASRVGTYNSPLH
>TRBV28|14
ASSRPTSGRRETQY
>TRBV20-1|12
SARKLAEVGEQY